This paragraph reports one T cell receptor (beta chain). V lost 5 bases to trimming and J lost 6 bases, with 19 bases between them. The germline V gene has CDR1 MDHEN and CDR2 SYDVKM. This CDR3 comprises 15 residues. The sample originates from a study of blood T cell repertoires in COVID-19. Study context: COVID-19 samples, acute and convalescent, were from the United States, Italy and Spain. Nucleic acid was either cDNA or gDNA, and it came from T cells, B-cell-depleted T cells, or PBMCs.

Original methodology: Counts of nucleated cells, estimated from reference gene primer amplification, were obtained. Data came from immunoSEQ multiplex PCR; TCRdb stores just in-frame clones and leaves some out. The V and J calls and clone size are taken from that table; D and trimming were inferred from the DNA. Here the sample spans under 250,000 clones, 70% to 90% being singletons. The sequence was collected from a woman between 35 and 50 years old with acute or convalescent COVID-19. The sequenced sample consisted of peripheral blood. The chain is built from TRBV28 and TRBJ1-2; TRBD1 might be the D (6 bases). CDR3 protein: CASSLRGGGSHGYTF. The CDR3 DNA reads as TGTGCCAGCAGTCTCCGAGGGGGGGGATCCCATGGCTACACCTTC.